This T cell receptor beta chain was captured by sequencing in a study of shared clonotypes between healthy human individuals (dated by TCRdb to 2018 to 2021). General notes on the study: The cohort comprised a couple of women and a few men aged 18 to 49 years. For each donor, CD4 naive and CD4 memory were each run on three plates, CD8 naive on two plates, and CD8 memory on one plate. Different laboratories and diverse techniques were used to prepare libraries and sequence TCR repertoires, to increase sequencing depth and limit assay-specific biases. Each donor's leukapheresis produced roughly between roughly 0.94 and 9.5 billion PBMCs. Blood TCR repertoires of about 5 healthy adults were deeply sequenced to estimate repertoire size and the extent of clonotype sharing between individuals.

General findings and caveats noted by the study authors: Sampling was restricted to blood, and TCR repertoires in tissues likely differ from the TCR repertoires found in blood. Because the study included a small number of donors, the genetic and exposure-history diversity represented was limited. Even with the large sequencing depth, rarefaction of the sorted-subset datasets indicated that sequencing was incomplete. Estimated clonotype richness was generally larger for naive than for memory subsets. Across four donors, about 5% of naive CD4, roughly 3.4% of naive CD8, under 2.5% of memory CD4, and 0.4% to 0.45% of memory CD8 clonotypes were shared. Pairwise subsampling indicated that sequencing depth was expected to affect the degree of clonotype sharing among donors. Higher generation probabilities were observed for clonotypes shared by all four sorted-subset donors than for non-shared clonotypes.

Trimmed from V: 4 bases; trimmed from J: 6 bases; junction bases lacking a gene match: 9. The germline V gene yields SGHRS for CDR1 and YFSETQ for CDR2. The CDR3 sequence holds 16 residues, the cysteine and phenylalanine included. Only the CDR3 DNA stays, 48 bases, in frame from base 1. The donors were healthy, HIV-negative adults who had no recently reported acute infections or vaccinations. Only Caucasian adults living in Nashville, Tennessee, USA were represented among the donors. CD4+ T cells were enriched through magnetic negative selection, after which naive cells were positively selected on CD45RA and the remaining negative fraction served as the memory subset. Blood was collected by leukapheresis, and PBMCs were isolated by Ficoll-Histopaque density gradient centrifugation and then cryopreserved in liquid nitrogen vapor phase. Purity and quantity of every magnetically sorted T cell population were checked by analytical flow cytometry. Genomic DNA was isolated from each sorted fraction and quantified by UV absorbance on a Nanodrop 2000c.

Using the deep immunoSEQ assay, TCR CDR3 regions were amplified from genomic DNA by multiplex PCR. Extracted genomic DNA from each cell subset was distributed evenly across all wells of several immunoSEQ 96-well plates, and each plate was treated as a replicate. Each replicate PCR for sorted subsets received roughly 0.2 ug genomic DNA, equal to 30,000 or so T cell genomes. Purified libraries were quantified with a Qubit 3.0 fluorometer, sized on a Bioanalyzer 2100, and re-quantified with the KAPA Library Quantification kit. Each immunoSEQ 96-well plate was sequenced on its own single-read 150-cycle Illumina NextSeq 550 flow cell. Per the authors' processing: Because only junctional sequences without quality scores were contained in the immunoSEQ output, filtering matching that applied to full-length reads could not be performed. To assign V/J genes and CDR3, sequences were annotated against IMGT germline references using PyIR, a Python wrapper for IgBLAST v1.9. Reads were removed for weak V/J assignments (E-value above 1e-6), missing CDR3, stop codons, out-of-frame junctions, or ambiguous translated residues. V3J clonotypes were defined by identical inferred V gene, J gene, and CDR3 amino acid sequence. Percentage overlap between repertoires was computed as shared unique clonotypes divided by the size of the smaller repertoire. Three approaches were used to assess repertoire richness: RTK rarefaction, the Chao1 estimator, and Recon v2.1 estimates of unobserved clonotypes. Generation probabilities were computed with OLGA for all TCRbeta clonotypes obtained by the gDNA method from several donors. The table was pulled from immuneACCESS by TCRdb, which kept in-frame rearrangements only. Such tables lose some clones; where checked, under half of the loss comes from unresolved V genes, and the rest has no known cause. The DNA was the basis for D and trimming; V, J and clone size are from that table. For this sample there are a few hundred thousand clones; just over 65% appear just once. 11% of the sample is taken by the ten largest.

On this clone: Its antigen specificity is not known. Base quality data are lacking; no much larger clone is found one base away.

The sample was memory CD4+ T cells sorted from blood. The sample's cell subset or site label, decoded: CD45RA-negative fraction. The origin of this receptor is a young man in good health. The rearranged segments are TRBV5-1 and TRBJ2-2; the central 10 bases match TRBD2. The base sequence is TGCGCCAGCAGCCTCTTAGCGGGAGGACCCCCCGGGGAGCTGTTTTTT. Its product reads: CASSLLAGGPPGELFF.